Shown below are 19 T cell receptor beta chains from a single sample sequenced in a study of cytomegalovirus exposure and HLA in healthy donors. Vbeta (60) and Jbeta (13) primers were used in the PCR. Method: immunoSEQ multiplex PCR; TCRdb's copy keeps in-frame clones and lacks some. The sample has 190,000 or so clones, roughly 78% seen once. Specimen: PBMCs. Receptors were obtained from a boy aged 10-17 years in good health and CMV-seronegative.

V is TRBV30 and J is TRBJ1-2; 9 bases match TRBD1. The germline V gene encodes CDR1 GTSNPN and CDR2 SVGIG (reference sequence). V was pared by 7 bases and J by 8 bases, with 14 bases of the junction left unmatched. The CDR3 length is 14 residues. CDR3 DNA sequence: TGTGCCTCCGGAACAGGGGGCGGAAGTTACGGCTACACCTTC. Its translation is CASGTGGGSYGYTF.

The chain links TRBV30 to TRBJ2-7; 7 nucleotides agree with TRBD1. Trimming at V came to 8 bases and at J to 5 bases, leaving 12 bases not matched to a gene. Germline V gene sequence: CDR1 GTSNPN, CDR2 SVGIG (reference sequence). The CDR3 runs 13 residues. In DNA form, the CDR3 reads TGTGCCCGATCCGGAGACAGGGTCAACGAGCAGTACTTC. Protein: CARSGDRVNEQYF.

About this clone: An end of the junction differs from the germline gene, which may be a read error. The chain joins TRBV7-7 to TRBJ1-4; a possible D gene is TRBD1 (5 bases). Germline V gives CDR1 SSHAT, CDR2 FNYEAQ (reference sequence). This CDR3 has 14 amino acids. The CDR3 coding sequence is TGTGCTAGCAGCCCTAGTGGGGCCAATGAAAAACTGTTTTTT. It yields the protein CASSPSGANEKLFF. The complete variable domain, with remaining parts taken from reference TRBV7-7 and TRBJ1-4, reads GAGVSQSPRYKVTKRGQDVTLRCDPISSHATLYWYQQALGQGPEFLTYFNYEAQPDKSGLPSDRFSAERPEGSISTLTIQRTEQRDSAMYRCASSPSGANEKLFFGSGTQLSVL.

This clone was counted between two and nine times. This chain uses TRBV7-2 with TRBJ2-5, with 9 bases identical to TRBD2. The end of the DNA is better explained by TRBJ2-7, so the J call may be wrong. The CDR3 is 14 residues long. Germline V lookup: CDR1 SGHTA, CDR2 FQGNSA. The CDR3 DNA is TGTGCCAGCAGCTTTAGCGGGAGCTCCTACGAGCAGTACTTC. This codes for CASSFSGSSYEQYF.

The V and J genes are TRBV6-5 and TRBJ2-1, with 8 bases identical to TRBD2. Trimming at V came to 7 bases and at J to 7 bases, leaving 12 bases not matched to a gene. The CDR3 is made up of 15 amino acids. Germline V CDR1 and CDR2: MNHEY, SVGAGI. The CDR3 sequence is CASMGLVAGYNEQFF. Here the CDR3 DNA reads TGTGCCAGCATGGGACTGGTAGCGGGGTATAATGAGCAGTTCTTC.

This chain links TRBV7-9 with TRBJ2-5, with 9 bases lining up with TRBD2. The CDR3 spans 15 residues. Trimming cost V 4 bases and J 4 bases; bases outside gene matches: 7. Germline V gene lookup returns CDR1 SEHNR and CDR2 FQNEAQ (reference sequence). The CDR3 DNA is TGTGCCAGCAGCTGGGAGCGGGGGGTTGGAGAGACCCAGTACTTC. This sequence encodes CASSWERGVGETQYF.

The rearrangement links TRBV11-2 to TRBJ1-1, with D possibly being TRBD1 (5 bases). This CDR3 is built from 17 residues. V lost 5 bases, J lost 5 bases, and 24 bases lay in between. Germline values: CDR1 SGHAT, CDR2 FQNNGV. The CDR3 coding sequence is TGTGCCAGCAGCGCAGGGCTTGGGGGGACCCTTGGGACTGAAGCTTTCTTT. It codes for CASSAGLGGTLGTEAFF.

The chain couples TRBV7-9 to TRBJ1-2; D gene unclear. CDR3 length equals 14 residues. With 0 bases removed from V and 2 bases from J, the gap between germline ends came to 7 bases. Per the germline V gene, CDR1 is SEHNR and CDR2 is FQNEAQ (reference sequence). The CDR3 DNA reads as TGTGCCAGCAGCTTAGCCCAGTGGAACTATGGCTACACCTTC. This codes for CASSLAQWNYGYTF.

A few counts support this clone. As DNA, the CDR3 is TGTGCCAGCAGCCCCCTTCCTGGACTAGCGGGAGGGCAAGATACGCAGTATTTT. Translation: CASSPLPGLAGGQDTQYF. The chain employs TRBV14 and TRBJ2-3; 15 bases are shared with TRBD2. CDR1 is SGHDN, CDR2 FVKESK, per germline. V lost 4 bases, J lost 5 bases, and 10 bases stayed unmatched. The CDR3 is made up of 18 amino acids.

V usage is TRBV11-2 and J usage is TRBJ2-7; D unresolved. The V gene's germline CDR1 is SGHAT and CDR2 FQNNGV. The CDR3 is 16 residues long. Trimming took off 1 base at V and 0 bases at J, with 13 bases between the two ends. The CDR3, as DNA: TGTGCCAGCAGCTTAGGTTTTGGCGGTTCCTCCTACGAGCAGTACTTC. Its translation is CASSLGFGGSSYEQYF.

The rearrangement links TRBV4-2 to TRBJ1-3; D is undetermined. The V gene lost 0 bases and the J gene lost 0 bases, with 6 bases spanning the gap. CDR1 LGHNA and CDR2 YNFKEQ come from the germline V gene. The CDR3 is made up of 15 amino acids. The CDR3 sequence: CASSQDAGSGNTIYF. The CDR3, as DNA: TGTGCCAGCAGCCAAGATGCGGGCTCTGGAAACACCATATATTTT.

The chain couples TRBV5-1 to TRBJ1-2, with TRBD1 matching 10 bases. V lost 5 bases and J lost 6; bases outside the gene matches: 16. This CDR3 has 17 amino acids. In germline, CDR1 is SGHRS, CDR2 YFSETQ. DNA for the CDR3: TGCGCCAGCAGGTTTACCGGGACAGGGGTCTATTCCGATGGCTACACCTTC. Its protein is CASRFTGTGVYSDGYTF.

The chain combines TRBV7-8 with TRBJ1-2; no clear D. This CDR3 has 15 amino acids. Germline CDR1 and CDR2: SGHVS and FQNEAQ. Trimming took 4 bases from V and 2 from J, leaving 14 bases between them. The CDR3 reads CASSSPRGENYGYTF. The CDR3 nucleotides are TGTGCCAGCAGCTCCCCACGTGGAGAGAACTATGGCTACACCTTC.

V is TRBV4-3 and J is TRBJ2-7; D may be TRBD1 (5 bases). The CDR3 runs to 16 residues. Germline loops: CDR1 LGHNA, CDR2 YSLEER. V lost 0 bases to trimming and J lost 0 bases, with 12 bases between them. The CDR3 region has the DNA TGCGCCAGCAGCCAAGATCTGAGGCAGGGCTCCTACGAGCAGTACTTC. It specifies CASSQDLRQGSYEQYF.

The chain joins TRBV14 to TRBJ1-2, with D uncertain. Trimming pared 0 bases from V and 2 bases from J, leaving 13 bases between. The CDR3 spans 16 residues. Germline V gene data show CDR1 as SGHDN and CDR2 as FVKESK. The chain's CDR3 is CASSQDWHTPNYGYTF. The CDR3 DNA reads TGTGCCAGCAGCCAAGATTGGCACACCCCAAACTATGGCTACACCTTC.

This rearrangement joins TRBV29-1 to TRBJ1-2; TRBD1 is a possible D gene (6 bases). The CDR3 is 12 residues long. Germline lookup yields CDR1 SQVTM and CDR2 ANQGSEA. Trimming pared 6 bases from V and 4 bases from J, leaving 12 bases between. In DNA, the CDR3 is TGCAGCGTAGGGGGGGGTCCCTATGGCTACACCTTC. It encodes CSVGGGPYGYTF.

V gene TRBV19 combines with J gene TRBJ2-2; 10 bases map to TRBD2. Germline assignment: CDR1 LNHDA and CDR2 SQIVND (reference sequence). V shed 4 bases, J shed 4 bases, and the junction held 6 bases outside the gene matches. The CDR3 is 16 amino acids. CDR3 loop: CASSNGLAGVTGELFF. The CDR3 region has the DNA TGTGCCAGTAGTAATGGTCTAGCGGGAGTCACCGGGGAGCTGTTTTTT.

The rearrangement uses TRBV5-8 and TRBJ1-5; 7 positions agree with TRBD1. The CDR3 runs 15 residues. The V segment lost 4 bases and the J segment 2 bases; nucleotides outside the gene matches: 6. Germline V gene lookup returns CDR1 SGHTS and CDR2 YDEGEE. The CDR3 spells CASSGDRARNQPQHF. The DNA for the CDR3 is TGTGCCAGCAGCGGCGACAGGGCTCGCAATCAGCCCCAGCATTTT.

The J gene is TRBJ1-2, the V gene TRBV29-1; D is ambiguous. Deletions cut 7 bases from V and 4 bases from J, with 10 bases between. This CDR3 has 11 residues. Germline lookup yields CDR1 SQVTM and CDR2 ANQGSEA. CDR3 DNA sequence: TGCAGCGCCTCGACAAGCTATGGCTACACCTTC. It specifies CSASTSYGYTF.